A selection of T cell receptor beta chains follows, all from one sample in a study of OX40 agonist ivuxolimab in advanced cancers. The protocol was immunoSEQ multiplex PCR, while the TCRdb copy is restricted to in-frame clones and leaves out a portion. Of approximately 81,000 clones listed, 70% to 90% are singletons. The sequencing used CD4+ or CD8+ T cells sorted from blood, collected in a trial of the OX40 agonist ivuxolimab. The source is an adult with an advanced solid tumor such as melanoma, head and neck, liver or kidney cancer. The CDR3 runs from the conserved cysteine through the conserved F or W. Each record gives: J gene, D gene, CDR3 length, V gene, CDR3 protein. A D gene is named only where the DNA matches it firmly.

TRBJ2-2 | TRBD2 | 15 | TRBV9 | CASSVGGGNTGELFF
TRBJ1-6 | TRBD1 | 16 | TRBV5-4 | CASSDRAKEENSPLHF
TRBJ1-2 | . | 14 | TRBV5-8 | CASSPAAANYGYTF
TRBJ1-1 | . | 17 | TRBV19 | CASSIALPAEGPTEAFF
TRBJ1-2 | . | 12 | TRBV7-5 | CASSPPGGGYTF
TRBJ2-7 | . | 15 | TRBV7-9 | CASSLGEGDVYEQYF
TRBJ1-3 | TRBD1 | 15 | TRBV5-1 | CASSSGTDSGNTIYF
TRBJ2-3 | . | 14 | TRBV5-4 | CASSQSRTADTQYF
TRBJ1-5 | . | 13 | TRBV7-9 | CASSFQGNQPQHF
TRBJ1-4 | . | 16 | TRBV5-1 | CASSSAPGYTNEKLFF
TRBJ1-4 | . | 13 | TRBV19 | CASKLQNNEKLFF
TRBJ1-1 | TRBD1 | 16 | TRBV28 | CASTWGGQGFGTEAFF
TRBJ2-2 | TRBD1 | 13 | TRBV11-2 | CASSIQGFGELFF
TRBJ1-1 | . | 13 | TRBV5-1 | CASSPSGTTEAFF
TRBJ2-7 | TRBD1 | 13 | TRBV5-4 | CASSHKGGNEQYF
TRBJ2-1 | . | 20 | TRBV5-1 | CASSWTFGSLDSSSYNEQFF
TRBJ2-2 | . | 12 | TRBV10-3 | CAVSPNTGELFF
TRBJ1-3 | . | 17 | TRBV7-2 | CASSPYPAASSGNTIYF
TRBJ1-1 | . | 15 | TRBV29-1 | CSVVKTIGPNTEAFF
TRBJ1-2 | TRBD1 | 15 | TRBV15 | CATSRDRGQDYGYTF